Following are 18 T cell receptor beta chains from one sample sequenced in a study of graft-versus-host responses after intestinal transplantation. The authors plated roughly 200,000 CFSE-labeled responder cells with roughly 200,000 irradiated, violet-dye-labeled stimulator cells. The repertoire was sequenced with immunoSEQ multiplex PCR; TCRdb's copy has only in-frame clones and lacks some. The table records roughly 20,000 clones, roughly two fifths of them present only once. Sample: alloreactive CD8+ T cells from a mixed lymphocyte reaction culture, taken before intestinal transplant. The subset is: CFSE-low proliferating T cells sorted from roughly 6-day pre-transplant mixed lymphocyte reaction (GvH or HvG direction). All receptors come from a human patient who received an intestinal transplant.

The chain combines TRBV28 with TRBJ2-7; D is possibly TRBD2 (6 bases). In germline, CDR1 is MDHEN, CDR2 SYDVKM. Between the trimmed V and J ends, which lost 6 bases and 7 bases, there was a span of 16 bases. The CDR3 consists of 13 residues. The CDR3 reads CASSGDFPLEQYF. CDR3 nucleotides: TGTGCCAGCAGCGGGGACTTCCCCCTAGAGCAGTACTTC.

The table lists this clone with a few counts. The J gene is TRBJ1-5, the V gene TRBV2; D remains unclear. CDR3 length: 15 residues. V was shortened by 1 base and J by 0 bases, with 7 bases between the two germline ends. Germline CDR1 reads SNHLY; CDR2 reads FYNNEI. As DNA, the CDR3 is TGTGCCAGCAGTGAAGAGTACTATAGCAATCAGCCCCAGCATTTT. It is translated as CASSEEYYSNQPQHF.

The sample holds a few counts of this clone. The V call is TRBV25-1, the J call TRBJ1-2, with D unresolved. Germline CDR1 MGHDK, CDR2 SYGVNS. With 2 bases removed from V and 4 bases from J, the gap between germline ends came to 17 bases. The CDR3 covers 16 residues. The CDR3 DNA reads TGTGCCAGCAGTGAAGGTGGGATACCGTGGGTCTATGGCTACACCTTC. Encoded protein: CASSEGGIPWVYGYTF.

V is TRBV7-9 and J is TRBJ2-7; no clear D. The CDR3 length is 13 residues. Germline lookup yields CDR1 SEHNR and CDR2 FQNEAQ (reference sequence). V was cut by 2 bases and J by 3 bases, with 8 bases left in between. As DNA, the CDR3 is TGTGCCAGCAGCTTAACGGCTAACTACGAGCAGTACTTC. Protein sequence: CASSLTANYEQYF.

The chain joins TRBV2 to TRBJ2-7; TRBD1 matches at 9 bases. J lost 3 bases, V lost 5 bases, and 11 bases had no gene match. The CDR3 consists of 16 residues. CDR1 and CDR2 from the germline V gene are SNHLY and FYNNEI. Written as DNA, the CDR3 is TGTGCCAGCAGTAGAACCGGGACAGGGTTCGTCTACGAGCAGTACTTC. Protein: CASSRTGTGFVYEQYF.

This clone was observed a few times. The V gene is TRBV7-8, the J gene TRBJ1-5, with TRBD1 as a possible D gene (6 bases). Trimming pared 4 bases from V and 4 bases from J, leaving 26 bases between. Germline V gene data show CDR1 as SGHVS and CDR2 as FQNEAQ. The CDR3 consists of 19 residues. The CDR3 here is CASSSRAGVPRLINQPQHF. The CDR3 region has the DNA TGTGCCAGCAGCTCCAGGGCAGGGGTGCCGAGGTTGATAAATCAGCCCCAGCATTTT.

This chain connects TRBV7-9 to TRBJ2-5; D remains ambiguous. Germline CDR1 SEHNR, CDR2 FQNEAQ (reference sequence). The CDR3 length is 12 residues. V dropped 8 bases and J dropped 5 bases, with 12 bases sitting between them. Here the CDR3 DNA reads TGTGCCAGCCGGCAAATGGGGGAGACCCAGTACTTC. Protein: CASRQMGETQYF.

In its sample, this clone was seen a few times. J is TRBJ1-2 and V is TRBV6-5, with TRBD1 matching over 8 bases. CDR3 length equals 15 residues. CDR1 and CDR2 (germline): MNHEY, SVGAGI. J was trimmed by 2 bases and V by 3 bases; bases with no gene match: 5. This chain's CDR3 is CASSYSGQANYGYTF. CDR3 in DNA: TGTGCCAGCAGTTATTCGGGACAGGCGAACTATGGCTACACCTTC.

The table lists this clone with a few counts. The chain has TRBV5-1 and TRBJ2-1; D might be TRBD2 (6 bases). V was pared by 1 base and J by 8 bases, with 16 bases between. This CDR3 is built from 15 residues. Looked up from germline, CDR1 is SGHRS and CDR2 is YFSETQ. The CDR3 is CASSLSTRGKDEQFF. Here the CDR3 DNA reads TGCGCCAGCAGCTTGTCGACTAGAGGGAAAGATGAGCAGTTCTTC. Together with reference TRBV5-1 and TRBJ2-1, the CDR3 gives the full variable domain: KAGVTQTPRYLIKTRGQQVTLSCSPISGHRSVSWYQQTPGQGLQFLFEYFSETQRNKGNFPGRFSGRQFSNSRSEMNVSTLELGDSALYLCASSLSTRGKDEQFFGPGTRLTVL.

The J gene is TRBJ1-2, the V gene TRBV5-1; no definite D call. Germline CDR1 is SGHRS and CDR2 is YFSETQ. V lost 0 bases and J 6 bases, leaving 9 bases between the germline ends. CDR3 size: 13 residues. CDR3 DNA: TGCGCCAGCAGCTTGGGCGGGAACGATGGCTACACCTTC. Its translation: CASSLGGNDGYTF.

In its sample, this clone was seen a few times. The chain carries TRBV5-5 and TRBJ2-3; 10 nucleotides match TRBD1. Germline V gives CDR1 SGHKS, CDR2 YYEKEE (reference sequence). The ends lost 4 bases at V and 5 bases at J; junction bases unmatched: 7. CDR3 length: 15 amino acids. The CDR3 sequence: CASSAGQGGVDTQYF. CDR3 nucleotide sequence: TGTGCCAGCAGCGCAGGACAGGGGGGAGTAGATACGCAGTATTTT.

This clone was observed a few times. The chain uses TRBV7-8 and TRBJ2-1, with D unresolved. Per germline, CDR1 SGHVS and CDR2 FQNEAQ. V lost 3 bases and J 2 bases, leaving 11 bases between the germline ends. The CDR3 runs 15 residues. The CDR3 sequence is CASSFPQKAYNEQFF. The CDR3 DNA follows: TGTGCCAGCAGCTTTCCACAGAAAGCCTACAATGAGCAGTTCTTC. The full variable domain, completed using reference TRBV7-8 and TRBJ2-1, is GAGVSQSPRYKVAKRGQDVALRCDPISGHVSLFWYQQALGQGPEFLTYFQNEAQLDKSGLPSDRFFAERPEGSVSTLKIQRTQQEDSAVYLCASSFPQKAYNEQFFGPGTRLTVL.

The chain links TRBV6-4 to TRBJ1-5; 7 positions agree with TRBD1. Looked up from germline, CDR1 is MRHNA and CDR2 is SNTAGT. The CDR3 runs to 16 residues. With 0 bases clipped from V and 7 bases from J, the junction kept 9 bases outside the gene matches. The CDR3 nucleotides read TGTGCCAGCAGTGACTCCGGGGACAGCCTAGACCAGCCCCAGCATTTT. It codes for CASSDSGDSLDQPQHF.

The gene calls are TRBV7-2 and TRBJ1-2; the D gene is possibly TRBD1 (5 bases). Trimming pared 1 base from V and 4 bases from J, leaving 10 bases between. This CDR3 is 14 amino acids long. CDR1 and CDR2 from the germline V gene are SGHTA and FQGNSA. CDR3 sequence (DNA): TGTGCCAGCAGCTTAGTTGATGGGGGCTATGGCTACACCTTC. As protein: CASSLVDGGYGYTF.

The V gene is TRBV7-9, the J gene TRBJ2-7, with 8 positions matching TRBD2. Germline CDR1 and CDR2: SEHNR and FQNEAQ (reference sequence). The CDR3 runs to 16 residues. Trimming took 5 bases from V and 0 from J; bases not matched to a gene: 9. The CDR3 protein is CASSQDSGTSSYEQYF. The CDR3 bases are TGTGCCAGCAGCCAAGATAGCGGGACCAGCTCCTACGAGCAGTACTTC.

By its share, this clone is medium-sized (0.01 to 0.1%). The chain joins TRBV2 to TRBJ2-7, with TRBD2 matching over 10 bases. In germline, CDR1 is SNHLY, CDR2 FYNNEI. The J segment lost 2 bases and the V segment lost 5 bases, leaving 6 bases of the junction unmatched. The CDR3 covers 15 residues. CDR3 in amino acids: CASSYGLAEPYEQYF. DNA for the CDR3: TGTGCCAGCAGTTACGGACTAGCGGAGCCCTACGAGCAGTACTTC.

CDR3 coding DNA: TGTGCCAGCAGTCTAGTGATGAACACTGAAGCTTTCTTT. This translates into CASSLVMNTEAFF. The genes are TRBV6-6 and TRBJ1-1; D not resolved. V lost 5 bases and J lost 0, with 7 bases in between. Germline CDR1 and CDR2: MNHNY and SVGAGI (reference sequence). The length of the CDR3 is 13 residues.

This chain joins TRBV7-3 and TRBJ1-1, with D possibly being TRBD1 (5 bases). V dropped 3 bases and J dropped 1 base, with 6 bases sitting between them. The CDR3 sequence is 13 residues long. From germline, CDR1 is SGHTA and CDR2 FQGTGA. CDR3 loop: CASSFGGNTEAFF. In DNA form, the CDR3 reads TGTGCCAGCAGCTTCGGGGGGAACACTGAAGCTTTCTTT.